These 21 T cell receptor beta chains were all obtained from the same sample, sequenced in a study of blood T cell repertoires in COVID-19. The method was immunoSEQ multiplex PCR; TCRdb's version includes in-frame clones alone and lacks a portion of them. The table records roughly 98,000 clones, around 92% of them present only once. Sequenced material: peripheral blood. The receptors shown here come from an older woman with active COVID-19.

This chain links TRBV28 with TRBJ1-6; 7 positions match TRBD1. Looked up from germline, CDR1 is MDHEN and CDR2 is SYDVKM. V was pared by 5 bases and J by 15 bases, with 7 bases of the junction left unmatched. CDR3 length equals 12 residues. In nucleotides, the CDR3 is TGTGCCAGCAGTACACCGACAGGGCACCTCCACTTT. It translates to CASSTPTGHLHF.

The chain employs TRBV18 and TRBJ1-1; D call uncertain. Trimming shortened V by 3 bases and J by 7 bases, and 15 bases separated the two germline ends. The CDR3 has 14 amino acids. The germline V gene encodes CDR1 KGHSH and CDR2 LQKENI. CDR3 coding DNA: TGTGCCAGCTCACCCGTCGTAAGAGTCGTTGAAGCTTTCTTT. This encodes CASSPVVRVVEAFF.

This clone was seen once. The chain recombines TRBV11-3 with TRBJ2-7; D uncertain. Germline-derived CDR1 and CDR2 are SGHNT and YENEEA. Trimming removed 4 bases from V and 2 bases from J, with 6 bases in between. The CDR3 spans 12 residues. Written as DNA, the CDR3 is TGTGCCAGCAGCTCAACAGCCTACGAGCAGTACTTC. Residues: CASSSTAYEQYF.

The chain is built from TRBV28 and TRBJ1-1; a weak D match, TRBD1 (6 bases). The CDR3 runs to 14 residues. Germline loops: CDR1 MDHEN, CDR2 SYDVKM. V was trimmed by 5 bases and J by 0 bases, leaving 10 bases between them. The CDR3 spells CASSHGQLNTEAFF. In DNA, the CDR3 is TGTGCCAGCAGTCACGGACAGTTGAACACTGAAGCTTTCTTT. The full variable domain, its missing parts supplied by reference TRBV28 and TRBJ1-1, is DVKVTQSSRYLVKRTGEKVFLECVQDMDHENMFWYRQDPGLGLRLIYFSYDVKMKEKGDIPEGYSVSREKKERFSLILESASTNQTSMYLCASSHGQLNTEAFFGQGTRLTVV.

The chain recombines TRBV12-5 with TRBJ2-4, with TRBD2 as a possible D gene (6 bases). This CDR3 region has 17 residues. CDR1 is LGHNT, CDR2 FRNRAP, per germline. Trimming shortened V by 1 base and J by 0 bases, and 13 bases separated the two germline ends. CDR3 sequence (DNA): TGTGCTAGTGGTTTGGCGGCCCCGGGACTAGCCAAAAACATTCAGTACTTC. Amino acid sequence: CASGLAAPGLAKNIQYF.

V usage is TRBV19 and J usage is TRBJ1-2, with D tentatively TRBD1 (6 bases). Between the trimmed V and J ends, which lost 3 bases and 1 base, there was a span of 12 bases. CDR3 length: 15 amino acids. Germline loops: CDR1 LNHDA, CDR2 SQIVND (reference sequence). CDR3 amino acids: CASSIQGIFNYGYTF. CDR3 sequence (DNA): TGTGCCAGTAGTATCCAGGGGATTTTTAACTATGGCTACACCTTC.

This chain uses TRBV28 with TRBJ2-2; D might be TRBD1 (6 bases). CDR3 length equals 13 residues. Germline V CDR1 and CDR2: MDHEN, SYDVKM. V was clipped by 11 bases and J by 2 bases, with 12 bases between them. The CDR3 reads CALLGGNTGELFF. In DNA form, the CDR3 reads TGTGCCCTTCTAGGGGGAAACACCGGGGAGCTGTTTTTT.

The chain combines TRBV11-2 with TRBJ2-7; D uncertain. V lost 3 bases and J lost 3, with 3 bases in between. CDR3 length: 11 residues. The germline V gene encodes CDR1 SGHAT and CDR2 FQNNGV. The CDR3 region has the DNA TGTGCCAGCAGCTTCCACTACGAGCAGTACTTC. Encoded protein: CASSFHYEQYF. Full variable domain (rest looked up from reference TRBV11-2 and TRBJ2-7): EAGVAQSPRYKIIEKRQSVAFWCNPISGHATLYWYQQILGQGPKLLIQFQNNGVVDDSQLPKDRFSAERLKGVDSTLKIQPAKLEDSAVYLCASSFHYEQYFGPGTRLTVT.

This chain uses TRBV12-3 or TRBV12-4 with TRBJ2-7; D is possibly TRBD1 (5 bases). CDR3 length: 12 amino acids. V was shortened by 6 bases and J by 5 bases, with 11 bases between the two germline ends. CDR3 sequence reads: CASSPGIHEQYF. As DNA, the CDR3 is TGTGCCAGCAGCCCAGGGATCCACGAGCAGTACTTC.

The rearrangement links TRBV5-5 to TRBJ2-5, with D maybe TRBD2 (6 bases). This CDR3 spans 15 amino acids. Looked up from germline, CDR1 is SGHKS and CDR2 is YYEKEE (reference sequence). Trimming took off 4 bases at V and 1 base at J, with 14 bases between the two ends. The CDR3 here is CASSVGGAFQETQYF. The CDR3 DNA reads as TGTGCCAGCAGCGTTGGAGGGGCGTTCCAAGAGACCCAGTACTTC.

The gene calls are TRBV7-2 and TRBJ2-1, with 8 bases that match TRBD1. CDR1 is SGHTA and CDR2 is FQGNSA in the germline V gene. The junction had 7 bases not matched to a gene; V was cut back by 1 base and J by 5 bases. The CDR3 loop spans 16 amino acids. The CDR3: CASSLVRRGRDNEQFF. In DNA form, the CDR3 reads TGTGCCAGCAGCTTAGTCCGCAGGGGGCGCGACAATGAGCAGTTCTTC.

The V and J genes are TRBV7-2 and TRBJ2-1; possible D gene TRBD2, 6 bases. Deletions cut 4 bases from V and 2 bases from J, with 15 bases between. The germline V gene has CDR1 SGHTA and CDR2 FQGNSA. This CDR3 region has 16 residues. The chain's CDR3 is CASSSAVRLAYNEQFF. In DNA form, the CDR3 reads TGTGCCAGCAGCTCGGCCGTGAGACTAGCCTACAATGAGCAGTTCTTC.

The CDR3, as DNA: TGTGCCAGCAGTGAAGTCCTTCCCCGCTATGGCTACACCTTC. Translated, it gives CASSEVLPRYGYTF. The chain employs TRBV2 and TRBJ1-2; D gene uncertain. The CDR3 has 14 amino acids. The germline V gene encodes CDR1 SNHLY and CDR2 FYNNEI. V lost 1 base and J 4 bases, leaving 10 bases between the germline ends.

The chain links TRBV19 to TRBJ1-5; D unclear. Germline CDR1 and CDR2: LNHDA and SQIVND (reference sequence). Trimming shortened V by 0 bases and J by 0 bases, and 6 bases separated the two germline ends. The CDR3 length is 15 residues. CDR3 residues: CASSIDQYSNQPQHF. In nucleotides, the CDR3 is TGTGCCAGTAGTATAGATCAGTATAGCAATCAGCCCCAGCATTTT.

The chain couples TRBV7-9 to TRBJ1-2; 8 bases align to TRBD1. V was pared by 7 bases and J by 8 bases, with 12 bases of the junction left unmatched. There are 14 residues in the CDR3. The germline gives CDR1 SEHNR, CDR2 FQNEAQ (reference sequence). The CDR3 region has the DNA TGTGCCAGCACCTGGACGCAGGGGGCGCGAGGCTACACCTTC. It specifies CASTWTQGARGYTF.

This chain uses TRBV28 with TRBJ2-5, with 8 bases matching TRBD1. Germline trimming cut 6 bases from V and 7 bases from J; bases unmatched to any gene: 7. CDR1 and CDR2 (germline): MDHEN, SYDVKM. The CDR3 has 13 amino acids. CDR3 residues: CASRQGARGTQYF. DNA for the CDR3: TGTGCCAGCAGGCAGGGGGCGCGGGGGACCCAGTACTTC.

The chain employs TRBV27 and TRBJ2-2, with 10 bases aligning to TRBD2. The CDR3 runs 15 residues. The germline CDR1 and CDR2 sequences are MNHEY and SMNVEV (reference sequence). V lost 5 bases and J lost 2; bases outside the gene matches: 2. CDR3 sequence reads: CASSTSGANTGELFF. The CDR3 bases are TGTGCCAGCAGTACTAGCGGGGCAAACACCGGGGAGCTGTTTTTT.

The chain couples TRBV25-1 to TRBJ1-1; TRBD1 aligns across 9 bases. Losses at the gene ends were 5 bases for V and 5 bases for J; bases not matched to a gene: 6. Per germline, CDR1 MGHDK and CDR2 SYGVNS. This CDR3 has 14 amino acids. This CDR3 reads CASSTTGGWTEAFF. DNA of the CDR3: TGTGCCAGCAGTACGACAGGGGGGTGGACTGAAGCTTTCTTT. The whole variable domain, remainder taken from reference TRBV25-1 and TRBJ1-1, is EADIYQTPRYLVIGTGKKITLECSQTMGHDKMYWYQQDPGMELHLIHYSYGVNSTEKGDLSSESTVSRIRTEHFPLTLESARPSHTSQYLCASSTTGGWTEAFFGQGTRLTVV.

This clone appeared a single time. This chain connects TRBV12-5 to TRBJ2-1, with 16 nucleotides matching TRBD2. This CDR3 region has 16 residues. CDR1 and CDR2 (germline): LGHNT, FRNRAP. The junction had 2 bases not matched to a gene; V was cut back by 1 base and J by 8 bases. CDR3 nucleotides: TGTGCTAGTGGTTTGGGAGGGACTAGCGGGAGGGATGAGCAGTTCTTC. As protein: CASGLGGTSGRDEQFF.

CDR3: CATRSSGSTDTQYF. The CDR3, as DNA: TGTGCCACCAGGTCTAGCGGGAGCACAGATACGCAGTATTTT. This chain joins TRBV24-1 and TRBJ2-3; 8 bases fit TRBD2. The V gene's germline CDR1 is KGHDR and CDR2 SFDVKD. This CDR3 spans 14 amino acids. V gave up 7 bases and J gave up 0 bases; unmatched junction bases: 2.

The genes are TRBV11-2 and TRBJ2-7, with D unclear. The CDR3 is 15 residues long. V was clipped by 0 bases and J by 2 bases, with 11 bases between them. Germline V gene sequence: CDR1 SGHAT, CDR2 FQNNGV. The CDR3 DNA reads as TGTGCCAGCAGCTTAGACACCGACACGACCTACGAGCAGTACTTC. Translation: CASSLDTDTTYEQYF.